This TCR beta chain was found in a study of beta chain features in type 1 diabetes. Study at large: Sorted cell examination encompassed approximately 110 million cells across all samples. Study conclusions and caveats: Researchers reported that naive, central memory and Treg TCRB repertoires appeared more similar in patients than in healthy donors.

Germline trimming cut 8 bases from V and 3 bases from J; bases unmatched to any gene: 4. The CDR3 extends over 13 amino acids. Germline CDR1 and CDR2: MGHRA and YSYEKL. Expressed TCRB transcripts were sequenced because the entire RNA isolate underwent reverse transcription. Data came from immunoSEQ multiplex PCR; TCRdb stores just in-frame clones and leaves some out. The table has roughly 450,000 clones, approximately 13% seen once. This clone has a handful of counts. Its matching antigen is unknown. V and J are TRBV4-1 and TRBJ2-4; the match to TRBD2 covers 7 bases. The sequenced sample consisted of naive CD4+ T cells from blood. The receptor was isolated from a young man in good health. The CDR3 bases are TGCGCCAGCTCCCCTAGCGGCAAAAACATTCAGTACTTC. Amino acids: CASSPSGKNIQYF.